The rows below give T cell receptor beta chains drawn from one sample of a study of T cells after yellow fever vaccination. Via MiXCR, TCRdb re-called the 5' RACE reads, giving one row per CDR3 protein. Of 400,000 to 650,000 distinct CDR3 sequences detected, 21% appear once; the ten largest clones hold about 17%. Sequencing used PBMCs, obtained 21 days after the first yellow fever vaccination. Receptor source: a man in his late teens or twenties who received the YFV17D yellow fever vaccine. Both conserved end residues are part of each CDR3.

V gene: TRBV7-9; J gene: TRBJ2-1; CDR3 protein: CASSLGVGGEQFF
V gene: TRBV5-5; J gene: TRBJ1-2; CDR3 protein: CASTSQVSNYGYTF
V gene: TRBV4-3; J gene: TRBJ2-5; CDR3 protein: CASSQDTGGLETQYF
V gene: TRBV5-5; J gene: TRBJ1-6; CDR3 protein: CASSFLTEAPLHF
V gene: TRBV27; J gene: TRBJ2-3; CDR3 protein: CASSPTLAGGLRGTDTQYF
V gene: TRBV3-1; J gene: TRBJ2-3; CDR3 protein: CATKGLASTDTQYF
V gene: TRBV10-3; J gene: TRBJ1-1; CDR3 protein: CAISESGARGTEAFF
V gene: TRBV12-3/TRBV12-4; J gene: TRBJ1-1; CDR3 protein: CASTPPTDTEAFF
V gene: TRBV3-1; J gene: TRBJ2-2; CDR3 protein: CASSPRWRINTGELFF
V gene: TRBV7-8; J gene: TRBJ2-5; CDR3 protein: CASSLRFKGRETQYF
V gene: TRBV5-1; J gene: TRBJ2-3; CDR3 protein: CASSTLAGGQDTQYF
V gene: TRBV30; J gene: TRBJ2-1; CDR3 protein: CAWSVLGQGGENEQFF
V gene: TRBV6-2/TRBV6-3; J gene: TRBJ2-7; CDR3 protein: CASSYLTESYEQYF
V gene: TRBV25-1; J gene: TRBJ2-3; CDR3 protein: CASSELGTDTQYF
V gene: TRBV5-1; J gene: TRBJ1-1; CDR3 protein: CASRQGASDTEAFF
V gene: TRBV6-4; J gene: TRBJ2-3; CDR3 protein: CASSLSTGATDTQYF
V gene: TRBV7-9; J gene: TRBJ2-4; CDR3 protein: CASSPTDSKNIQYF
V gene: TRBV6-1; J gene: TRBJ2-2; CDR3 protein: CATWRRGTGELFF
V gene: TRBV6-1; J gene: TRBJ2-6; CDR3 protein: CASNYLQGTGANVLTF
V gene: TRBV20-1; J gene: TRBJ2-1; CDR3 protein: CSARDLRGQGNNEQFF
V gene: TRBV28; J gene: TRBJ1-2; CDR3 protein: CASRTLGQEGPYGYTF
V gene: TRBV5-1; J gene: TRBJ1-1; CDR3 protein: CASSLVTDAEAFF
V gene: TRBV10-3; J gene: TRBJ1-5; CDR3 protein: CAISADLISNQPQHF
V gene: TRBV30; J gene: TRBJ1-4; CDR3 protein: CAWSDILGTNEKLFF
V gene: TRBV7-2; J gene: TRBJ2-3; CDR3 protein: CASSLMMGFTDTQYF
V gene: TRBV20-1; J gene: TRBJ2-1; CDR3 protein: CSASIPTGAIYNEQFF
V gene: TRBV6-2/TRBV6-3; J gene: TRBJ2-1; CDR3 protein: CASKGQARLRDEQFF
V gene: TRBV4-2; J gene: TRBJ2-1; CDR3 protein: CASSPGRILGYEQFF
V gene: TRBV12-3/TRBV12-4; J gene: TRBJ2-1; CDR3 protein: CASGGLTPGNEQFF
V gene: TRBV5-1; J gene: TRBJ1-6; CDR3 protein: CASSLTMPNSPLHF
V gene: TRBV20-1; J gene: TRBJ2-5; CDR3 protein: CSARQAQNSGETQYF
V gene: TRBV15; J gene: TRBJ1-4; CDR3 protein: CATSSYSGQPSSF
V gene: TRBV10-3; J gene: TRBJ2-2; CDR3 protein: CAIRDGGELFF
V gene: TRBV12-3/TRBV12-4; J gene: TRBJ1-3; CDR3 protein: CASTTTGSGNTIYF
V gene: TRBV20-1; J gene: TRBJ2-5; CDR3 protein: CSATGGETQYF
V gene: TRBV18; J gene: TRBJ1-4; CDR3 protein: CASSIRTQTNEKLFF
V gene: TRBV7-2; J gene: TRBJ1-2; CDR3 protein: CASSLASGGAYGYTF
V gene: TRBV24-1; J gene: TRBJ2-2; CDR3 protein: CATSPGPHRSGELFF
V gene: TRBV7-2; J gene: TRBJ1-1; CDR3 protein: CASSSRIRGGNTEAFF
V gene: TRBV5-1; J gene: TRBJ2-5; CDR3 protein: CASSLVTDQETQYF
V gene: TRBV11-2; J gene: TRBJ2-1; CDR3 protein: CASSLFGGSNNEQFF
V gene: TRBV9; J gene: TRBJ1-2; CDR3 protein: CASSVGVYEENHYGYTF
V gene: TRBV4-3; J gene: TRBJ1-2; CDR3 protein: CASSSVRGRDGGYTF
V gene: TRBV7-2; J gene: TRBJ2-3; CDR3 protein: CASSPEAGTSTDTQYF
V gene: TRBV2; J gene: TRBJ1-6; CDR3 protein: CASSYPTDSPLHF